This T cell receptor (beta chain) was identified in a study of blood T cells in healthy people across ages. Study findings and constraints: Observed TCR beta diversity per million T cells went down as age went up. This fall followed a roughly linear course with age.

Of note for this clonotype: Antigen specificity is unknown.

A J-beta primer mix and a sample-barcoded 5' primer were used in a second PCR of about 7 to 12 cycles. TCRdb ran MiXCR on the 5' RACE reads and lists one entry per CDR3 protein. Among some 920,000 distinct CDR3 sequences listed, roughly 51% were seen once. Germline CDR1 reads SQVTM; CDR2 reads ANQGSEA. V dropped 7 bases and J dropped 3 bases, with 12 bases sitting between them. The CDR3 covers 13 residues. The origin of this receptor is a woman aged 60-70 years in good health. The sequenced sample was blood. This chain uses TRBV29-1 with TRBJ2-2, with D possibly TRBD2 on 6 matching bases. CDR3 in amino acids: CSAGDGYTGELFF. As DNA, the CDR3 is TGCAGCGCGGGGGACGGCTACACCGGGGAGCTGTTTTTT.